This T cell receptor (beta chain) was captured in a study of blood T cell repertoires in COVID-19. This clone has only one observation. V lost 2 bases and J lost 6, with 19 bases in between. CDR1 is ENHRY, CDR2 SYGVKD, per germline. This CDR3 contains 16 residues. The protocol was immunoSEQ multiplex PCR, while the TCRdb copy is restricted to in-frame clones and leaves out a portion. Here the sample spans 490,000 or so clones, about 85% being singletons. This clonotype was obtained from a woman between 55 and 75 years old who had recovered from COVID-19. The chain has TRBV10-3 and TRBJ1-2, with D perhaps TRBD1 (6 bases). Input material: PBMCs or T cells enriched from blood (not recorded which). This CDR3 reads CAISEPTAQGRNGYTF. Here the CDR3 DNA reads TGTGCCATCAGTGAGCCAACCGCCCAGGGGAGAAATGGCTACACCTTC.